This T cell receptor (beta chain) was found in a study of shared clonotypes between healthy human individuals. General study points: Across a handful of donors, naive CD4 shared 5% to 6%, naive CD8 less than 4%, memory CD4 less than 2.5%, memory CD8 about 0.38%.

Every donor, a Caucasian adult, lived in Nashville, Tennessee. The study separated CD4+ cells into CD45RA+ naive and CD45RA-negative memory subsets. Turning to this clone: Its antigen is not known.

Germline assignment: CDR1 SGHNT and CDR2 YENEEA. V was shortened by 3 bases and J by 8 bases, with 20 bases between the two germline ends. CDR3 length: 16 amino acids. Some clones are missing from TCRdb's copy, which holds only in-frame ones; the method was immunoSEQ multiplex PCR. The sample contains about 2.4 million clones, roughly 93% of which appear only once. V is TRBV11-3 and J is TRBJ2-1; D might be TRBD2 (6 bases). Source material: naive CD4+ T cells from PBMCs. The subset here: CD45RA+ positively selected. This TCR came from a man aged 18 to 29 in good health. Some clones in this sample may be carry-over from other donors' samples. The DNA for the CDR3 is TGTGCCAGCAGCTTGGGGCTTAGGGACTTTTTTGATGAGCAGTTCTTC. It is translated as CASSLGLRDFFDEQFF.